This TCR beta chain came from a study of vaccination effects on CD4 cells after COVID-19. Sequencing was preceded by expansion of antigen-specific CD4+ T cells with viral peptide pools in the ViraFEST assay. Between days 9 and 10 of culture, CD4+ T cells were separated out. Participants received two doses of either the BNT162b2 or mRNA-1273 vaccine. A half-medium replacement with IL-2 medium was carried out on days 3 and 7. Some clones are missing from TCRdb's copy, which holds only in-frame ones; the method was immunoSEQ multiplex PCR. The table lists 20,000 to 25,000 clones, 69% of them singletons. As regards this clone: Its antigen is not known.

This TCR was sampled from a human donor who received a COVID-19 vaccine. The starting material was CD4+ T cells from PBMCs cultured with SARS-CoV-2 spike peptides, obtained after COVID-19 vaccination.

The CDR3 nucleotides read TGTGCCAGTAGAGTGGACGGAAGCTCCTACAATGAGCAGTTCTTC. It is translated as CASRVDGSSYNEQFF. This rearrangement joins TRBV19 to TRBJ2-1; D remains unclear. The germline V and J ends were trimmed by 6 bases and 0 bases, with 12 bases remaining between them. Per the germline V gene, CDR1 is LNHDA and CDR2 is SQIVND (reference sequence). CDR3 size: 15 residues.